Here is one TCR beta chain with its context. This CDR3 is 16 amino acids long. Germline CDR1 and CDR2: MGHDK and SYGVNS. With 3 bases removed from V and 1 base from J, the gap between germline ends came to 15 bases. These data originate in a study of blood T cell repertoires in COVID-19. Study-level information: Nucleic acid was either cDNA or gDNA, and it came from T cells, B-cell-depleted T cells, or PBMCs.

In the study's own analysis: Estimated nucleated cell counts came from reference gene primer amplification. TCRdb keeps only in-frame clones here, not all; method: immunoSEQ multiplex PCR. That table furnishes V, J and clone size, whereas the DNA furnished D and trimming. This sample carries a few hundred thousand clones, approximately 88% of them seen once, and the ten largest clones take 1.6%. J is TRBJ1-1 and V is TRBV25-1; no clear D gene. The sequenced sample consisted of peripheral blood. This clonotype was sampled from a woman aged 30 to 39 with COVID-19, enrolled during active disease. This CDR3 reads CASSEAPGEENTEAFF. CDR3 sequence (DNA): TGTGCCAGCAGTGAGGCCCCCGGGGAGGAGAACACTGAAGCTTTCTTT.